This TCR beta chain was recovered during a study of breast tumors, draining lymph nodes, adjacent tissues. Ten or more counts support this clonotype. The antigen is unknown. Study-wide results and caveats: The data were judged consistent with most tumor T cells coming from lymph node and expanding in tumor. The lymph node origin of tumor T cells was framed as consistent with a hypothesis, not demonstrated. Tumor repertoires ranked between lymph nodes and nontumor tissue in diversity, with V and J gene preferences.

Breast cancer patients provided tissue from their axillary draining lymph nodes. TCRdb itself ran the multiplex PCR reads through MiXCR, one entry per CDR3 protein. The sample has around 120,000 distinct CDR3 sequences, about 20% seen once. The CDR3 spans 13 residues. Germline assignment: CDR1 LNHDA and CDR2 SQIVND (reference sequence). Trimming cost V 3 bases and J 5 bases, with 8 bases left between them. Sequenced sample: axillary lymph node tissue. The chain links TRBV19 to TRBJ1-5, with D tentatively TRBD1 (6 bases). The clonotype originates from a female donor with breast cancer. Some clones in this sample may be carry-over from other donors' samples. Written as DNA, the CDR3 is TGTGCCAGTAGTATCGCAGGGGATCAGCCCCAGCATTTT. Translating gives CASSIAGDQPQHF.